This T cell receptor beta chain originates from a study of blood T cell repertoires in COVID-19. Generated by immunoSEQ multiplex PCR, the TCRdb table keeps only in-frame clones and is missing some. Here the sample spans some 180,000 clones, 78% being singletons. Trimming removed 6 bases from V and 2 bases from J; junction bases left unmatched: 5. The CDR3 covers 14 residues. CDR1 is LNHDA and CDR2 is SQIVND in the germline V gene (reference sequence). The V call is TRBV19, the J call TRBJ2-3, with 7 bases fitting TRBD1. The sequenced sample was peripheral blood. The origin of this receptor is a woman of 80 years or more with active or convalescent COVID-19. The CDR3 sequence: CASSLTGITDTQYF. The DNA of the CDR3 is TGTGCCAGTAGCCTGACAGGGATCACAGATACGCAGTATTTT.